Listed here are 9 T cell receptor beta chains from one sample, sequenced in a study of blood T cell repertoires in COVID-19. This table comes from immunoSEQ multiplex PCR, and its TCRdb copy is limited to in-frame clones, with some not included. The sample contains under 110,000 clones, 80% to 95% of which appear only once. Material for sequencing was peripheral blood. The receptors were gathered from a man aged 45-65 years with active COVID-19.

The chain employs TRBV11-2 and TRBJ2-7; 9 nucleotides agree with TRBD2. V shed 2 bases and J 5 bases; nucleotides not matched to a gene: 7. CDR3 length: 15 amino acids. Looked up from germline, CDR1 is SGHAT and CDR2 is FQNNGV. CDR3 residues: CASSLNYAGGNEQYF. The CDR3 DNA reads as TGTGCCAGCAGCTTAAATTACGCGGGAGGGAACGAGCAGTACTTC.

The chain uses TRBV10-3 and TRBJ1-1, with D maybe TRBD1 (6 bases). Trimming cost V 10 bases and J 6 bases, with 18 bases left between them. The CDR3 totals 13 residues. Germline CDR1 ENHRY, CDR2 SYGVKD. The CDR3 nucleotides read TGTGCCAACTCCCGGGACACTTTCGCTGAAGCTTTCTTT. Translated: CANSRDTFAEAFF.

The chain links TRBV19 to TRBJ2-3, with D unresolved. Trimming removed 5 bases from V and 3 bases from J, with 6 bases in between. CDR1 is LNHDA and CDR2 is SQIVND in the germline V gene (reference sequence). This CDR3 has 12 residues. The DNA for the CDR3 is TGTGCCAGTAGTCCTAGAACAGATACGCAGTATTTT. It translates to CASSPRTDTQYF.

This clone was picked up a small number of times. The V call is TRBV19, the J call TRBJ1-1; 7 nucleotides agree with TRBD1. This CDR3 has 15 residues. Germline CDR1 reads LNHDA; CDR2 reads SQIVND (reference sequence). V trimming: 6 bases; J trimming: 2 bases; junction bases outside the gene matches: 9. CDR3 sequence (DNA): TGTGCCAGTAGGGACTCCGGGACAGAAAACACTGAAGCTTTCTTT. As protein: CASRDSGTENTEAFF.

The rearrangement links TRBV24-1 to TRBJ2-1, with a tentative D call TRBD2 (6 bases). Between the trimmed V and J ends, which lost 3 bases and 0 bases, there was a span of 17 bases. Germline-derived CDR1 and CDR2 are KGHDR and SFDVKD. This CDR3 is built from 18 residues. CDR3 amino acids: CATSDPGGLASSYNEQFF. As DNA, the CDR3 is TGTGCCACCAGTGATCCCGGGGGTCTAGCGAGCTCCTACAATGAGCAGTTCTTC.

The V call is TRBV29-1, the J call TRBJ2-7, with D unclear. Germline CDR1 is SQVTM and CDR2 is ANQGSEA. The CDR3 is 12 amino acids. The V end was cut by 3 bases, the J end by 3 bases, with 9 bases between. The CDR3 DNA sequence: TGCAGCGTTGAGGGCCAGAGCTACGAGCAGTACTTC. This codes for CSVEGQSYEQYF.

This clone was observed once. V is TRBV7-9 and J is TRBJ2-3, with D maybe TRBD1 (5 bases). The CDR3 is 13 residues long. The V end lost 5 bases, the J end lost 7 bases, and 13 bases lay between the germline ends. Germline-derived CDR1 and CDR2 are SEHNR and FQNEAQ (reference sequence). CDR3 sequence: CASSEAGANTQYF. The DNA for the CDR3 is TGTGCCAGCAGCGAAGCTGGGGCCAATACGCAGTATTTT.

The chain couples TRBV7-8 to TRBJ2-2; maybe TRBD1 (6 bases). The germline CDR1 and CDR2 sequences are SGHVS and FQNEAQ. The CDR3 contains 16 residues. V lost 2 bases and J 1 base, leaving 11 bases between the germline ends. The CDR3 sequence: CASSLSPGQNTGELFF. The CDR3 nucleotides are TGTGCCAGCAGCTTAAGTCCGGGACAGAACACCGGGGAGCTGTTTTTT.

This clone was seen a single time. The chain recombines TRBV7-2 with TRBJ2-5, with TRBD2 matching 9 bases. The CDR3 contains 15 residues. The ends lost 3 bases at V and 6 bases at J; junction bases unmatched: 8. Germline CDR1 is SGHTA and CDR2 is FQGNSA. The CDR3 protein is CASSFGAGGPQTQYF. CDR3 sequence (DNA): TGTGCCAGCAGCTTTGGGGCGGGAGGGCCACAGACCCAGTACTTC. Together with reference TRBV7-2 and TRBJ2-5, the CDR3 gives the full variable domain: GAGVSQSPSNKVTEKGKDVELRCDPISGHTALYWYRQSLGQGLEFLIYFQGNSAPDKSGLPSDRFSAERTGGSVSTLTIQRTQQEDSAVYLCASSFGAGGPQTQYFGPGTRLLVL.